Sequencing of this TCR beta chain was carried out in a study of CD8 T cells in ankylosing spondylitis. Study findings and constraints: Within ankylosing spondylitis blood, a TCR beta motif made up of eight or nine highly homologous variants appeared to be characteristic.

TCRdb reprocessed the 5' RACE reads with MiXCR, giving one entry per CDR3 protein. The table includes around 150,000 distinct CDR3 sequences, around 17% detected once. Regarding this clonotype: Its target is not known. Since a much larger clone is just one base distant, this may be a read error.

Trimming pared 4 bases from V and 6 bases from J, leaving 21 bases between. Per the germline V gene, CDR1 is SGHRS and CDR2 is YFSETQ. The CDR3 loop spans 16 amino acids. Material: blood, either unsorted or a sorted T cell fraction (not recorded which). This receptor was taken from a male donor with ankylosing spondylitis or in good health (not recorded which). This chain connects TRBV5-1 to TRBJ2-3; D gene ambiguous. Here the CDR3 reads CASSQTRNNLGDTQYF. For the CDR3, the DNA is TGCGCCAGCAGCCAAACCCGCAACAACCTTGGGGATACGCAGTATTTT.